A selection of T cell receptor beta chains follows, all from one sample in a study of blood T cell repertoires in COVID-19. Assay used: immunoSEQ multiplex PCR; TCRdb lists only in-frame clones, some missing. The repertoire has roughly 300,000 clones, 65% to 85% of them found once; the top ten carry 0.95% to 1.5%. Sequencing input: peripheral blood. These receptor sequences come from a woman in her forties or fifties with acute or convalescent COVID-19. Both conserved end residues are part of each CDR3. The D gene is left open where the match is weak. Part of the rows lack a size; the others show once, few, many or a class for expanded clones.

TRBV4-3 | - | - | 13 | CASSPGAGVEQYF
TRBV12-5 | TRBD1 | - | 15 | CASGFIGGRDTEAFF
TRBV5-1 | - | - | 15 | CASSLGTGYQETQYF
TRBV10-3 | - | - | 11 | CAISDSDTQYF
TRBV19 | TRBD1 | - | 14 | CASSFSRQGGEQYF
TRBV4-3 | - | - | 20 | CASSQERATRAAPLYNEQFF
TRBV6-2/TRBV6-3 | TRBD2 | - | 14 | CASSSWGGYNEQFF
TRBV6-5 | TRBD2 | - | 15 | CASSWGLAEYNEQFF
TRBV7-8 | - | - | 14 | CASSLGQQSYEQYF
TRBV19 | TRBD1 | - | 16 | CASSTPGQGRTDTQYF
TRBV7-7 | - | - | 14 | CASSLLGGTDTQYF
TRBV5-1 | TRBD1 | - | 15 | CASSRQGAPNNEQFF
TRBV5-4 | TRBD1 | - | 15 | CASSADRAGNSPLHF
TRBV9 | TRBD1 | - | 14 | CASSVGTGTYGYTF
TRBV5-1 | TRBD1 | - | 13 | CASNLDRGETQYF
TRBV10-3 | - | - | 13 | CASQDAGANVLTF
TRBV4-2 | - | - | 13 | CASSGPSTDTQYF
TRBV9 | - | once | 13 | CASSATAKTEAFF